This note documents a single TCR beta chain sequence. These data originate in a study of CD8 T cells in Susac syndrome. CD8+ and CD4+ blood T cells underwent TCR beta sequencing. Relapsing-remitting disease, either stable or active, was present in the treatment-naive patients who were the multiple sclerosis controls. Negative isolation was used for CD8+ and CD4+ T cells and FACS enrichment for TEMRA cells. About 0.5 to 1 ug RNA was reverse transcribed with random hexamers. Amplification of TCR beta CDR3 by immunoSEQ multiplex PCR spanned 54 Vbeta and 13 Jbeta. One entry per CDR3 protein results from TCRdb running MiXCR on the immunoSEQ multiplex PCR reads. The repertoire includes 300,000 or so distinct CDR3 sequences, about 92% of them detected once, and 0.06% to 0.075% sits in the top ten. The CDR3 runs to 17 residues. CDR1 LNHNV and CDR2 YYDKDF come from the germline V gene (reference sequence). V was trimmed by 3 bases and J by 4 bases, leaving 21 bases between them.

The chain uses TRBV15 and TRBJ1-1; D is uncertain. This clonotype was obtained from a human donor with multiple sclerosis. Specimen: CD4+ T cells from PBMCs. Here the CDR3 DNA reads TGTGCCACCAGCAGGGGGTTCAGACTCCCCGAGGGCACTGAAGCTTTCTTT. Amino acids: CATSRGFRLPEGTEAFF.